This is a list of T cell receptor beta chains from one sample in a study of T cell repertoires in cytomegalovirus infection. MiXCR was run by TCRdb on the reads, yielding one entry per CDR3 protein. Among about 920,000 distinct CDR3 sequences listed, around 29% were seen once. What these receptors recognize is not known. This specimen consisted of cultured CD8+ T cells from PBMCs, obtained from culture after CMV antigen stimulation. These receptor sequences come from a human donor in good health (CMV status not recorded). Some clones in this sample may be carry-over from other donors' samples. Each CDR3 is given with its conserved first and last residue. The D gene is left open where the match is weak. The listing skips clone size in some rows; elsewhere it reads once, few, many or a size class.

v_call: TRBV10-3; d_call: .; j_call: TRBJ2-7; clone_size: .; cdr3_aa: CAISGRDPKGYEQYF; cdr3_nt: TGTGCCATCAGTGGCCGGGACCCGAAGGGTTACGAGCAGTACTTC
v_call: TRBV6-5; d_call: TRBD2; j_call: TRBJ2-1; clone_size: .; cdr3_aa: CASSHSTGGLREQFF; cdr3_nt: TGTGCCAGCAGCCATAGTACGGGGGGGCTGAGAGAGCAGTTCTTC
v_call: TRBV15; d_call: .; j_call: TRBJ2-1; clone_size: .; cdr3_aa: CATSRDQGSVEQFF; cdr3_nt: TGTGCCACCAGCAGAGATCAAGGATCAGTTGAGCAGTTCTTC
v_call: TRBV7-2; d_call: .; j_call: TRBJ1-4; clone_size: many; cdr3_aa: CASSPPSRATNEKLFF; cdr3_nt: TGTGCCAGCAGCCCTCCCTCACGGGCAACTAATGAAAAACTGTTTTTT
v_call: TRBV12-3/TRBV12-4; d_call: .; j_call: TRBJ1-6; clone_size: many; cdr3_aa: CASSRGPSPLHF; cdr3_nt: TGTGCCAGCAGCCGCGGCCCTTCACCCCTCCACTTT
v_call: TRBV27; d_call: TRBD1; j_call: TRBJ1-1; clone_size: .; cdr3_aa: CASSSTGTSTEAFF; cdr3_nt: TGTGCCAGCAGTTCGACAGGGACGAGCACTGAAGCTTTCTTT
v_call: TRBV6-1; d_call: TRBD2; j_call: TRBJ2-2; clone_size: .; cdr3_aa: CASSEKTRAGGYTGELFF; cdr3_nt: TGTGCCAGCAGTGAGAAGACTAGGGCGGGGGGCTACACCGGGGAGCTGTTTTTT
v_call: TRBV12-3/TRBV12-4; d_call: .; j_call: TRBJ1-2; clone_size: few; cdr3_aa: CASSLRGVLDGYTF; cdr3_nt: TGTGCCAGCAGTTTAAGGGGGGTATTGGATGGCTACACCTTC
v_call: TRBV7-6; d_call: TRBD1; j_call: TRBJ1-5; clone_size: .; cdr3_aa: CASSGATGSPQPQHF; cdr3_nt: TGTGCCAGCAGTGGGGCGACAGGGTCGCCTCAGCCCCAGCATTTT
v_call: TRBV7-9; d_call: TRBD2; j_call: TRBJ2-1; clone_size: many; cdr3_aa: CASSLPVSGESYNEQFF; cdr3_nt: TGTGCCAGCAGCTTGCCCGTTAGCGGGGAATCCTACAATGAGCAGTTCTTC
v_call: TRBV7-2; d_call: TRBD2; j_call: TRBJ2-3; clone_size: few; cdr3_aa: CASSLEVWVGTSGGKVDTQYF; cdr3_nt: TGTGCCAGCAGCTTAGAGGTCTGGGTGGGGACTAGCGGGGGGAAGGTGGATACGCAGTATTTT
v_call: TRBV7-9; d_call: .; j_call: TRBJ1-2; clone_size: .; cdr3_aa: CASSLAVRDGRQHGYTF; cdr3_nt: TGTGCCAGCAGCTTAGCGGTCCGGGACGGCCGACAGCATGGCTACACCTTC
v_call: TRBV5-8; d_call: .; j_call: TRBJ1-4; clone_size: few; cdr3_aa: CASSLPPGTPSGTNEKLFF; cdr3_nt: TGTGCCAGCAGCCTCCCTCCCGGGACCCCGTCGGGAACTAATGAAAAACTGTTTTTT
v_call: TRBV5-4; d_call: .; j_call: TRBJ2-7; clone_size: few; cdr3_aa: CASSFLLGTPADSYEQYF; cdr3_nt: TGTGCCAGCAGTTTCCTTTTGGGGACACCGGCCGACTCGTACGAGCAGTACTTC
v_call: TRBV4-1; d_call: .; j_call: TRBJ2-2; clone_size: .; cdr3_aa: CASSQDGSLTGELFF; cdr3_nt: TGTGCCAGCAGCCAAGATGGCAGCCTAACCGGGGAGCTGTTTTTT
v_call: TRBV27; d_call: TRBD1; j_call: TRBJ1-5; clone_size: many; cdr3_aa: CASGQVGANQPQHF; cdr3_nt: TGTGCCAGTGGACAGGTCGGGGCTAATCAGCCCCAGCATTTT
v_call: TRBV5-6; d_call: .; j_call: TRBJ2-1; clone_size: .; cdr3_aa: CASSLGTTGEQFF; cdr3_nt: TGTGCCAGCAGCCTCGGGACAACGGGTGAGCAGTTCTTC
v_call: TRBV19; d_call: .; j_call: TRBJ2-7; clone_size: .; cdr3_aa: CASSISDPPTEQYF; cdr3_nt: TGTGCCAGTAGTATATCCGATCCCCCTACCGAGCAGTACTTC
v_call: TRBV6-2/TRBV6-3; d_call: TRBD1; j_call: TRBJ2-6; clone_size: few; cdr3_aa: CASSYYRGPGANVLTF; cdr3_nt: TGTGCCAGCAGTTATTACAGGGGGCCTGGGGCCAACGTCCTGACTTTC
v_call: TRBV9; d_call: TRBD2; j_call: TRBJ2-1; clone_size: .; cdr3_aa: CASSGSGGINEQFF; cdr3_nt: TGTGCCAGCAGCGGAAGCGGGGGGATCAATGAGCAGTTCTTC
v_call: TRBV7-6; d_call: .; j_call: TRBJ1-5; clone_size: .; cdr3_aa: CASSLDPPGAQHF; cdr3_nt: TGTGCCAGCAGCTTAGACCCCCCTGGAGCCCAGCATTTT
v_call: TRBV7-9; d_call: .; j_call: TRBJ2-5; clone_size: .; cdr3_aa: CASRLLETQYF; cdr3_nt: TGTGCCAGCAGACTCCTAGAGACCCAGTACTTC
v_call: TRBV7-9; d_call: TRBD1; j_call: TRBJ1-4; clone_size: .; cdr3_aa: CASSWPRQGGEEKLFF; cdr3_nt: TGTGCCAGCAGCTGGCCCCGACAGGGCGGGGAAGAAAAACTGTTTTTT
v_call: TRBV7-7; d_call: .; j_call: TRBJ2-3; clone_size: .; cdr3_aa: CASSPFGGPTDTQYF; cdr3_nt: TGTGCTAGCAGCCCTTTTGGGGGGCCCACAGATACGCAGTATTTT
v_call: TRBV6-2/TRBV6-3; d_call: .; j_call: TRBJ1-1; clone_size: .; cdr3_aa: CASSYRREEGNTEAFF; cdr3_nt: TGTGCCAGCAGTTATCGAAGGGAGGAAGGGAACACTGAAGCTTTCTTT
v_call: TRBV27; d_call: TRBD1; j_call: TRBJ1-5; clone_size: .; cdr3_aa: CASGSGQINQPQHF; cdr3_nt: TGTGCCAGCGGGTCGGGACAGATAAATCAGCCCCAGCATTTT
v_call: TRBV5-4; d_call: TRBD2; j_call: TRBJ2-3; clone_size: few; cdr3_aa: CASSLERGGRTDTQYF; cdr3_nt: TGTGCCAGCAGCTTGGAGCGGGGGGGCCGCACGGATACGCAGTATTTT
v_call: TRBV12-3/TRBV12-4; d_call: .; j_call: TRBJ1-2; clone_size: few; cdr3_aa: CASSSGGIYGYTF; cdr3_nt: TGTGCCAGCAGTTCGGGGGGGATCTATGGCTACACCTTC
v_call: TRBV18; d_call: TRBD1; j_call: TRBJ1-2; clone_size: .; cdr3_aa: CASSLGQGIRYGYTF; cdr3_nt: TGTGCCAGCTCACTAGGACAGGGCATTCGCTATGGCTACACCTTC
v_call: TRBV28; d_call: .; j_call: TRBJ2-5; clone_size: many; cdr3_aa: CASSRSEAQETQYF; cdr3_nt: TGTGCCAGCAGTAGGAGCGAGGCTCAAGAGACCCAGTACTTC
v_call: TRBV7-2; d_call: .; j_call: TRBJ2-3; clone_size: .; cdr3_aa: CASSLVVSADTQYF; cdr3_nt: TGTGCCAGCAGCTTAGTTGTTAGCGCAGATACGCAGTATTTT
v_call: TRBV9; d_call: .; j_call: TRBJ2-1; clone_size: .; cdr3_aa: CASSVALKPPTYNEQFF; cdr3_nt: TGTGCCAGCAGCGTAGCTCTAAAGCCCCCTACCTACAATGAGCAGTTCTTC
v_call: TRBV7-9; d_call: .; j_call: TRBJ1-2; clone_size: few; cdr3_aa: CASSLGAGLDGYTF; cdr3_nt: TGTGCCAGCAGCTTAGGGGCAGGTCTCGATGGCTACACCTTC
v_call: TRBV11-3; d_call: .; j_call: TRBJ1-1; clone_size: .; cdr3_aa: CASTPGRGNLNTEAFF; cdr3_nt: TGTGCCAGCACCCCAGGAAGAGGGAATTTGAACACTGAAGCTTTCTTT
v_call: TRBV7-8; d_call: TRBD2; j_call: TRBJ2-1; clone_size: many; cdr3_aa: CASSTGLAGHSYNEQFF; cdr3_nt: TGTGCCAGCAGCACCGGACTAGCGGGGCACTCCTACAATGAGCAGTTCTTC
v_call: TRBV7-8; d_call: .; j_call: TRBJ2-2; clone_size: few; cdr3_aa: CASSPPLNRVTGELFF; cdr3_nt: TGTGCCAGCAGCCCCCCTCTAAACAGGGTTACCGGGGAGCTGTTTTTT
v_call: TRBV6-2/TRBV6-3; d_call: .; j_call: TRBJ1-2; clone_size: .; cdr3_aa: CASSYSSPLGYGYTF; cdr3_nt: TGTGCCAGCAGTTACTCATCCCCCCTGGGCTATGGCTACACCTTC
v_call: TRBV27; d_call: TRBD1; j_call: TRBJ1-4; clone_size: .; cdr3_aa: CASRDRVYPEKLFF; cdr3_nt: TGTGCCAGCAGGGACAGGGTCTATCCTGAAAAACTGTTTTTT
v_call: TRBV7-8; d_call: TRBD2; j_call: TRBJ2-3; clone_size: .; cdr3_aa: CASSLAPASGGDSTDTQYF; cdr3_nt: TGTGCCAGCAGCTTAGCTCCGGCTAGCGGGGGGGACAGTACAGATACGCAGTATTTT
v_call: TRBV28; d_call: TRBD1; j_call: TRBJ1-2; clone_size: many; cdr3_aa: CASSLTGTGSDGYTF; cdr3_nt: TGTGCCAGCAGTTTAACCGGGACAGGGAGCGATGGCTACACCTTC
v_call: TRBV5-6; d_call: .; j_call: TRBJ2-1; clone_size: few; cdr3_aa: CASSHIIDEQFF; cdr3_nt: TGTGCCAGCAGCCATATTATCGATGAGCAGTTCTTC
v_call: TRBV7-8; d_call: .; j_call: TRBJ2-5; clone_size: few; cdr3_aa: CASSPLWGDQETQYF; cdr3_nt: TGTGCCAGCAGCCCCCTTTGGGGGGATCAAGAGACCCAGTACTTC
v_call: TRBV7-2; d_call: .; j_call: TRBJ2-3; clone_size: .; cdr3_aa: CASTPSRGVTDTQYF; cdr3_nt: TGTGCCAGCACCCCCTCCAGGGGGGTCACAGATACGCAGTATTTT
v_call: TRBV7-7; d_call: .; j_call: TRBJ1-4; clone_size: few; cdr3_aa: CASSLGPGTTNEKLFF; cdr3_nt: TGTGCTAGCAGCTTAGGACCGGGAACAACTAATGAAAAACTGTTTTTT